Presented here are 22 T cell receptor beta chains from one specimen sequenced in a study of blood T cell repertoires in COVID-19. Using immunoSEQ multiplex PCR, the repertoire was profiled, and TCRdb retains in-frame clones only, with some absent. The sample has about 250,000 clones, around 85% seen once. The material sequenced was peripheral blood. The source of these receptors is an elderly man with acute or convalescent COVID-19.

For the CDR3, the DNA is TGTGCCAGCAGCTTAGATCGGGGGGGCACCTACGAGCAGTACTTC. It yields the protein CASSLDRGGTYEQYF. The chain couples TRBV11-3 to TRBJ2-7; TRBD2 aligns across 8 bases. With V trimmed by 0 bases and J by 2 bases, 3 bases remained unmatched. The CDR3 has 15 residues. From germline, CDR1 is SGHNT and CDR2 YENEEA. The variable domain in full, completed from reference TRBV11-3 and TRBJ2-7, reads EAGVVQSPRYKIIEKKQPVAFWCNPISGHNTLYWYLQNLGQGPELLIRYENEEAVDDSQLPKDRFSAERLKGVDSTLKIQPAELGDSAVYLCASSLDRGGTYEQYFGPGTRLTVT.

This rearrangement joins TRBV6-5 to TRBJ2-7; 12 nucleotides line up with TRBD2. Germline-derived CDR1 and CDR2 are MNHEY and SVGAGI. J was trimmed by 7 bases and V by 5 bases; bases with no gene match: 9. This CDR3 is built from 15 residues. The CDR3 region has the DNA TGTGCCAGCAGTCCGACTAGCGGGGGTTTTGGTGAGCAGTACTTC. It specifies CASSPTSGGFGEQYF.

This chain joins TRBV28 and TRBJ2-5; D is unresolved. Trimming pared 5 bases from V and 4 bases from J, leaving 11 bases between. The length of the CDR3 is 13 residues. The germline CDR1 and CDR2 sequences are MDHEN and SYDVKM. The CDR3 here is CASSPARVETQYF. CDR3 DNA sequence: TGTGCCAGCAGTCCTGCCCGGGTAGAGACCCAGTACTTC.

This chain connects TRBV3-1 (or the pseudogene TRBV3-2) to TRBJ1-4; 12 bases line up with TRBD1. The CDR3 is 14 residues long. The V and J ends lost 4 bases and 15 bases, in that order; junction bases with no gene match: 9. CDR1 and CDR2 (germline): LGHDT, YNNKEL (reference sequence). For the CDR3, the DNA is TGTGCCAGCAGCCCTGGGACAGGGGGCGGTTTGGTGTTTTTT. Its translation is CASSPGTGGGLVFF.

The CDR3 bases are TGTGCCAGCAGCCCCGGGACAGGGAAGATCGAGCAGTACTTC. The encoded protein is CASSPGTGKIEQYF. The chain has TRBV7-2 and TRBJ2-7; 9 nucleotides line up with TRBD1. Per germline, CDR1 SGHTA and CDR2 FQGNSA. Unmatched junction bases numbered 8, after V lost 5 bases and J lost 6 bases. The CDR3 is made up of 14 amino acids.

The chain is built from TRBV6-5 and TRBJ1-2; 8 nucleotides match TRBD1. The trim removed 8 bases at V and 8 bases at J, leaving 13 bases unmatched. The germline V gene has CDR1 MNHEY and CDR2 SVGAGI. The CDR3 has 14 amino acids. The CDR3 loop is CASSDPGGRGGYTF. The CDR3 coding sequence is TGTGCCAGCTCTGACCCAGGGGGCAGAGGGGGCTACACCTTC.

The chain employs TRBV12-5 and TRBJ2-1; 10 bases agree with TRBD1. Trimming took 6 bases from V and 7 from J; bases not matched to a gene: 9. CDR3 length: 15 residues. CDR1 LGHNT and CDR2 FRNRAP come from the germline V gene. The CDR3 sequence is CASGPPGQGRNEQFF. CDR3 DNA: TGTGCTAGTGGGCCCCCGGGACAGGGGAGGAATGAGCAGTTCTTC.

The chain links TRBV30 to TRBJ2-7; 8 bases match TRBD2. The CDR3 contains 13 residues. The junction had 6 bases not matched to a gene; V was cut back by 2 bases and J by 6 bases. CDR1 and CDR2 from the germline V gene are GTSNPN and SVGIG (reference sequence). Here the CDR3 reads CAWSIGGLAEQYF. DNA of the CDR3: TGTGCCTGGAGTATCGGAGGACTAGCCGAGCAGTACTTC.

The chain uses TRBV4-1 and TRBJ2-7; no firm D call. From germline, CDR1 is MGHRA and CDR2 YSYEKL. The V gene lost 2 bases and the J gene lost 3 bases, with 17 bases spanning the gap. This CDR3 has 16 residues. The CDR3 region is CASSQQAGFTDYEQYF. For the CDR3, the DNA is TGCGCCAGCAGCCAACAAGCAGGCTTTACGGACTACGAGCAGTACTTC.

The chain recombines TRBV24-1 with TRBJ1-2; D perhaps matches TRBD1 (6 bases). Germline loops: CDR1 KGHDR, CDR2 SFDVKD. This CDR3 has 14 residues. Trimming cost V 3 bases and J 5 bases, with 12 bases left between them. The CDR3 protein is CATSDGPRGYGYTF. The DNA of the CDR3 is TGTGCCACCAGTGATGGCCCCAGGGGTTATGGCTACACCTTC.

The rearrangement joins TRBV7-2 to TRBJ2-2, with D possibly TRBD2 on 6 matching bases. Germline loops: CDR1 SGHTA, CDR2 FQGNSA. The CDR3 covers 14 residues. The germline V and J ends were trimmed by 5 bases and 4 bases, with 11 bases remaining between them. The CDR3 DNA reads as TGTGCCAGCAGCCCTACTAGCCTCACCGGGGAGCTGTTTTTT. This gives the protein CASSPTSLTGELFF. The entire variable domain, with the rest obtained from reference TRBV7-2 and TRBJ2-2, is as follows: GAGVSQSPSNKVTEKGKDVELRCDPISGHTALYWYRQSLGQGLEFLIYFQGNSAPDKSGLPSDRFSAERTGGSVSTLTIQRTQQEDSAVYLCASSPTSLTGELFFGEGSRLTVL.

This clone was counted once. The chain is built from TRBV5-1 and TRBJ2-4, with TRBD1 identical over 9 bases. Germline-derived CDR1 and CDR2 are SGHRS and YFSETQ. With V trimmed by 5 bases and J by 4 bases, 7 bases remained unmatched. The CDR3 covers 15 residues. The CDR3 region is CASSLSGTGKNIQYF. In DNA, the CDR3 is TGCGCCAGCAGTTTGTCCGGGACAGGGAAAAACATTCAGTACTTC.

The chain uses TRBV11-2 and TRBJ2-2; possible D gene TRBD2, 6 bases. Germline lookup yields CDR1 SGHAT and CDR2 FQNNGV. The CDR3 totals 17 residues. Trimming cost V 1 base and J 1 base, with 13 bases left between them. CDR3 amino acids: CASSLAGTGVNTGELFF. In DNA, the CDR3 is TGTGCCAGCAGCTTAGCCGGGACTGGGGTGAACACCGGGGAGCTGTTTTTT.

V gene TRBV7-2 combines with J gene TRBJ2-7; no firm D call. V was clipped by 7 bases and J by 0 bases, with 16 bases between them. This CDR3 region has 15 residues. Germline V lookup: CDR1 SGHTA, CDR2 FQGNSA. CDR3 in amino acids: CASTPSQLSSYEQYF. The CDR3, as DNA: TGTGCCAGCACCCCATCCCAACTAAGCTCCTACGAGCAGTACTTC.

The chain has TRBV5-1 and TRBJ1-6, with 9 bases matching TRBD1. V gave up 3 bases and J gave up 10 bases; unmatched junction bases: 5. Germline-derived CDR1 and CDR2 are SGHRS and YFSETQ. The CDR3 is made up of 14 amino acids. CDR3 sequence reads: CASSSPGQGSPLHF. In DNA form, the CDR3 reads TGCGCCAGCAGCTCACCGGGACAGGGATCACCCCTCCACTTT.

The chain recombines TRBV12-5 with TRBJ1-6, with 10 bases matching TRBD1. This CDR3 region has 19 residues. Germline trimming cut 2 bases from V and 0 bases from J; bases unmatched to any gene: 7. Per the germline V gene, CDR1 is LGHNT and CDR2 is FRNRAP. This CDR3 reads CASGLTHRTGGSYNSPLHF. In nucleotides, the CDR3 is TGTGCTAGTGGTTTGACTCACCGGACAGGGGGCTCCTATAATTCACCCCTCCACTTT.

The chain uses TRBV18 and TRBJ2-7; TRBD2 aligns across 10 bases. The V gene's germline CDR1 is KGHSH and CDR2 LQKENI. The CDR3 contains 18 residues. V trimming: 3 bases; J trimming: 4 bases; junction bases outside the gene matches: 15. The CDR3 spells CASSPRTILSGRRYEQYF. DNA for the CDR3: TGTGCCAGCTCACCGAGAACCATCCTTAGCGGGAGGCGGTACGAGCAGTACTTC.

The rearrangement links TRBV3-1 (or the pseudogene TRBV3-2) to TRBJ2-1, with D hard to call. CDR3 size: 13 residues. Trimming left V 4 bases short and J 0 bases short, with 4 bases between. In germline, CDR1 is LGHDT, CDR2 YNNKEL (reference sequence). The CDR3 DNA reads as TGTGCCAGCAGCCTGAGCTCCTACAATGAGCAGTTCTTC. This codes for CASSLSSYNEQFF.

V gene TRBV11-2 combines with J gene TRBJ1-2; possibly TRBD1 for D (6 bases). The CDR3 spans 15 residues. Germline CDR1 reads SGHAT; CDR2 reads FQNNGV. Between the trimmed V and J ends, which lost 2 bases and 4 bases, there was a span of 14 bases. The CDR3 spells CASSLSRTDPYGYTF. DNA of the CDR3: TGTGCCAGCAGCTTAAGTCGGACAGACCCCTATGGCTACACCTTC.

This clone was recorded once. The chain combines TRBV19 with TRBJ2-1, with D unresolved. CDR3 length: 11 residues. V lost 3 bases and J 7 bases, leaving 4 bases between the germline ends. Germline V lookup: CDR1 LNHDA, CDR2 SQIVND (reference sequence). The CDR3 region is CASSIYNEQFF. CDR3 coding DNA: TGTGCCAGTAGTATTTATAATGAGCAGTTCTTC.

The V gene is TRBV2, the J gene TRBJ1-4, with 8 bases lining up with TRBD1. CDR1 is SNHLY and CDR2 is FYNNEI in the germline V gene. This CDR3 is 15 amino acids long. With V trimmed by 7 bases and J by 0 bases, 4 bases remained unmatched. The CDR3 DNA follows: TGTGCCAGCAACGAACAGGGGGCAACTAATGAAAAACTGTTTTTT. It is translated as CASNEQGATNEKLFF.

The chain recombines TRBV29-1 with TRBJ2-5; D is unclear. The CDR3 loop spans 12 amino acids. The ends were cut back, 4 bases at V and 1 base at J, with 7 bases in the middle. The germline V gene encodes CDR1 SQVTM and CDR2 ANQGSEA. The CDR3: CSVVLSQETQYF. The CDR3 coding sequence is TGCAGCGTTGTACTCTCCCAAGAGACCCAGTACTTC.